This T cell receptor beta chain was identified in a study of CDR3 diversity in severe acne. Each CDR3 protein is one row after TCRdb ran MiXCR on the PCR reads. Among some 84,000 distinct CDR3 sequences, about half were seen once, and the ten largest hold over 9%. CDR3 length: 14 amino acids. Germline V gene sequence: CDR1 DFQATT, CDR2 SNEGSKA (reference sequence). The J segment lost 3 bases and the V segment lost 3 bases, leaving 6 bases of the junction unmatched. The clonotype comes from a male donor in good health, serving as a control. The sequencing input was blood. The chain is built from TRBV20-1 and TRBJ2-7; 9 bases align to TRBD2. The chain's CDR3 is CSASGAGGGYEQYF. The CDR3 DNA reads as TGCAGTGCTAGTGGAGCGGGAGGAGGCTACGAGCAGTACTTC.